This TCR beta chain was captured by sequencing in a study of shared clonotypes between healthy human individuals. On the study more broadly: Plates per donor: three CD4 naive, three CD4 memory, two CD8 naive, one CD8 memory. Study-wide results and caveats: Sharing across a few donors was seen in 4.5% to 6.5% of naive CD4 clonotypes.

Germline CDR1 and CDR2: LNHDA and SQIVND (reference sequence). V shed 4 bases and J 0 bases; nucleotides not matched to a gene: 2. CDR3 length: 15 amino acids. Donors, healthy HIV-negative adults, lacked recent acute infections or vaccinations. Points on this clone: Antigen unknown. Other nucleotide sequences from this sample produce the same CDR3.

Every subset had its genomic DNA shared out evenly among several immunoSEQ plates. Data came from immunoSEQ multiplex PCR; TCRdb stores just in-frame clones and leaves some out. The sample lists some 2,000,000 clones, approximately 94% occurring once. This sequence joins TRBV19 and TRBJ2-7; 11 bases are a match to TRBD2. Sequenced input: naive CD4+ T cells sorted from blood. Indicated subset: CD45RA+ positively selected. The source is a man younger than 35 in good health. The CDR3 sequence is CASSTGLAGSYEQYF. As DNA, the CDR3 is TGTGCCAGTAGTACCGGACTAGCGGGCTCCTACGAGCAGTACTTC. The full variable domain, rest sourced from reference TRBV19 and TRBJ2-7, is DGGITQSPKYLFRKEGQNVTLSCEQNLNHDAMYWYRQDPGQGLRLIYYSQIVNDFQKGDIAEGYSVSREKKESFPLTVTSAQKNPTAFYLCASSTGLAGSYEQYFGPGTRLTVT.